Listed here are 31 T cell receptor beta chains from one sample, sequenced in a study of shared clonotypes between healthy human individuals. The table came from immunoSEQ multiplex PCR; TCRdb's copy has only in-frame clones and leaves some out. Here the sample spans about 690,000 clones, less than 95% being singletons. Input material: memory CD8+ T cells from PBMCs. Subset denoted: CD45RO+ cells pooled with CCR7-negative TemRA cells. Receptors were obtained from a young man in good health. Some clones in this sample may be carry-over from other donors' samples.

The V call is TRBV6-1, the J call TRBJ2-1, with 7 nucleotides matching TRBD2. This CDR3 is built from 14 residues. V was clipped by 7 bases and J by 4 bases; unmatched bases: 7. CDR1 is MNHNS and CDR2 is SASEGT in the germline V gene. CDR3 bases: TGTGCCAGCACCAAGCGGGACCTTTACAATGAGCAGTTCTTC. It codes for CASTKRDLYNEQFF.

The rearrangement joins TRBV5-1 to TRBJ2-1; 15 nucleotides agree with TRBD2. The V gene end was trimmed by 4 bases and the J gene end by 0 bases; junction bases not matched to a gene: 2. CDR3 length equals 17 residues. In germline, CDR1 is SGHRS, CDR2 YFSETQ. CDR3 DNA sequence: TGCGCCAGCAGCAGGGGACTAGCGGGGGGCTCCTACAATGAGCAGTTCTTC. Its translation is CASSRGLAGGSYNEQFF.

The chain uses TRBV28 and TRBJ2-7; 8 positions match TRBD1. Germline CDR1 is MDHEN and CDR2 is SYDVKM. The junction had 7 bases not matched to a gene; V was cut back by 5 bases and J by 4 bases. The CDR3 sequence is 14 residues long. The CDR3 sequence: CASSLHTGGYEQYF. The CDR3 DNA reads as TGTGCCAGCAGTCTACACACAGGGGGTTACGAGCAGTACTTC.

The rearrangement joins TRBV27 to TRBJ2-7, with TRBD1 matching 8 bases. Trimming at V came to 2 bases and at J to 0 bases, leaving 6 bases not matched to a gene. Germline V gene data show CDR1 as MNHEY and CDR2 as SMNVEV (reference sequence). The CDR3 has 16 residues. CDR3 bases: TGTGCCAGCAGTTTACTTAGTCAGGGGGCCTCCTACGAGCAGTACTTC. It yields the protein CASSLLSQGASYEQYF.

V is TRBV27 and J is TRBJ2-7; TRBD1 is a possible D gene (6 bases). The CDR3 totals 16 residues. The V gene lost 6 bases and the J gene lost 2 bases, with 20 bases spanning the gap. CDR1 and CDR2 from the germline V gene are MNHEY and SMNVEV (reference sequence). CDR3 protein: CASSNVWVQGPYEQYF. CDR3 DNA sequence: TGTGCCAGCAGCAACGTTTGGGTACAGGGACCCTACGAGCAGTACTTC.

The V gene is TRBV21-1, the J gene TRBJ1-5. TRBV21-1 is listed as a pseudogene. The length of the CDR3 is 21 residues. CDR3 sequence reads: CASSKAPLVHRGVDSNQPQHF. The CDR3 DNA is TGTGCCAGCAGCAAAGCGCCATTAGTCCATCGTGGTGTGGATAGCAATCAGCCCCAGCATTTT.

V and J are TRBV25-1 and TRBJ1-1; no reliable D call. CDR3 length equals 13 residues. V was clipped by 7 bases and J by 2 bases, with 11 bases between them. CDR1 MGHDK and CDR2 SYGVNS come from the germline V gene. The CDR3 DNA reads as TGTGCCAGCACCCCAATCGCAAACACTGAAGCTTTCTTT. Translating gives CASTPIANTEAFF.

The chain has TRBV15 and TRBJ2-1; 7 nucleotides agree with TRBD1. J lost 8 bases, V lost 10 bases, and 8 bases had no gene match. CDR1 and CDR2 (germline): LNHNV, YYDKDF (reference sequence). The CDR3 consists of 12 residues. As DNA, the CDR3 is TGTGCCATCAAACAGGGGCGCGATGAGCAGTTCTTC. Translation gives CAIKQGRDEQFF.

The chain carries TRBV7-9 and TRBJ2-5; tentative D call: TRBD1 (6 bases). Germline V gives CDR1 SEHNR, CDR2 FQNEAQ (reference sequence). V dropped 4 bases and J dropped 7 bases, with 25 bases sitting between them. This CDR3 region has 17 residues. The CDR3, as DNA: TGTGCCAGCAGCTCCTACAGGGAAGCCAGAATAAGAGGGACCCAGTACTTC. Its translation is CASSSYREARIRGTQYF. Drawing the rest from reference TRBV7-9 and TRBJ2-5, the complete variable domain is DTGVSQNPRHKITKRGQNVTFRCDPISEHNRLYWYRQTLGQGPEFLTYFQNEAQLEKSRLLSDRFSAERPKGSFSTLEIQRTEQGDSAMYLCASSSYREARIRGTQYFGPGTRLLVL.

V is TRBV4-1 and J is TRBJ2-1; 9 nucleotides agree with TRBD2. The CDR3 consists of 15 residues. CDR1 is MGHRA and CDR2 is YSYEKL in the germline V gene. V shed 5 bases, J shed 3 bases, and the junction held 5 bases outside the gene matches. The CDR3: CASSYGTSIYNEQFF. The CDR3 nucleotides read TGCGCCAGCAGCTATGGGACTAGCATCTACAATGAGCAGTTCTTC.

The genes are TRBV10-3 and TRBJ2-2, with 8 bases lining up with TRBD1. CDR1 and CDR2 from the germline V gene are ENHRY and SYGVKD. This CDR3 is built from 14 residues. V lost 10 bases, J lost 2 bases, and 6 bases stayed unmatched. Written as DNA, the CDR3 is TGTGCCAGCTGGACAGGGCTAAACACCGGGGAGCTGTTTTTT. The encoded protein is CASWTGLNTGELFF.

The chain is built from TRBV29-1 and TRBJ1-1; D is possibly TRBD1 (5 bases). The length of the CDR3 is 14 residues. The V and J ends lost 6 bases and 6 bases respectively, with 20 bases between them. The germline V gene has CDR1 SQVTM and CDR2 ANQGSEA. CDR3 region: CSVLNARVGPEAFF. DNA of the CDR3: TGCAGCGTACTGAATGCCAGGGTAGGACCTGAAGCTTTCTTT.

This rearrangement joins TRBV15 to TRBJ1-2; the D gene is possibly TRBD1 (5 bases). This CDR3 is 17 amino acids long. The germline V gene has CDR1 LNHNV and CDR2 YYDKDF (reference sequence). With 1 base removed from V and 7 bases from J, the gap between germline ends came to 22 bases. CDR3 amino acids: CATSRAALWDGSRGYTF. CDR3 DNA: TGTGCCACCAGCAGAGCCGCCCTCTGGGACGGCTCGCGTGGCTACACCTTC.

The sample holds a few counts of this clone. Other nucleotide sequences from this sample produce the same CDR3. J is TRBJ2-5 and V is TRBV28; 13 nucleotides line up with TRBD2. V lost 5 bases to trimming and J lost 5 bases; unmatched junction nucleotides: 2. The CDR3 sequence is 14 residues long. Germline V CDR1 and CDR2: MDHEN, SYDVKM. Here the CDR3 DNA reads TGTGCCAGCAGTCTACTAGCGGGAGGGGAGACCCAGTACTTC. Amino acids: CASSLLAGGETQYF. Variable domain in full (rest from reference TRBV28 and TRBJ2-5): DVKVTQSSRYLVKRTGEKVFLECVQDMDHENMFWYRQDPGLGLRLIYFSYDVKMKEKGDIPEGYSVSREKKERFSLILESASTNQTSMYLCASSLLAGGETQYFGPGTRLLVL.

The chain uses TRBV27 and TRBJ2-1; TRBD2 aligns across 7 bases. The CDR3 length is 14 residues. The germline gives CDR1 MNHEY, CDR2 SMNVEV (reference sequence). V gave up 2 bases and J gave up 6 bases; unmatched junction bases: 4. As DNA, the CDR3 is TGTGCCAGCAGTTTAAGAGGACTAGTCAATGAGCAGTTCTTC. Amino acids: CASSLRGLVNEQFF.

V usage is TRBV7-8 and J usage is TRBJ2-7; 11 bases align to TRBD2. The CDR3 contains 16 residues. CDR1 is SGHVS and CDR2 is FQNEAQ in the germline V gene. The junction had 7 bases not matched to a gene; V was cut back by 6 bases and J by 0 bases. The CDR3 is CASSLYGTSGSYEQYF. In DNA, the CDR3 is TGTGCCAGCAGTCTCTACGGGACTAGCGGCTCCTACGAGCAGTACTTC.

This clone was recorded once. The chain joins TRBV27 to TRBJ2-7; D gene ambiguous. This CDR3 is 13 amino acids long. Germline-derived CDR1 and CDR2 are MNHEY and SMNVEV (reference sequence). The ends were cut back, 6 bases at V and 3 bases at J, with 12 bases in the middle. As DNA, the CDR3 is TGTGCCAGCAGCCACGGGCCGGACTACGAGCAGTACTTC. This codes for CASSHGPDYEQYF.

The chain uses TRBV18 and TRBJ2-7, with TRBD2 as a possible D gene (7 bases). The CDR3 length is 14 residues. The V gene lost 3 bases and the J gene lost 4 bases, with 13 bases spanning the gap. Germline assignment: CDR1 KGHSH and CDR2 LQKENI. The CDR3 DNA sequence: TGTGCCAGCTCACCCGGGGGGCGCGGGTACGAGCAGTACTTC. Its protein product is CASSPGGRGYEQYF. The full variable domain, rest sourced from reference TRBV18 and TRBJ2-7, is NAGVMQNPRHLVRRRGQEARLRCSPMKGHSHVYWYRQLPEEGLKFMVYLQKENIIDESGMPKERFSAEFPKEGPSILRIQQVVRGDSAAYFCASSPGGRGYEQYFGPGTRLTVT.

As to this clone: The sample contains more than one DNA sequence encoding this CDR3. V usage is TRBV9 and J usage is TRBJ2-1; the D is unclear. V lost 3 bases and J 1 base, leaving 5 bases between the germline ends. CDR1 is SGDLS and CDR2 is YYNGEE in the germline V gene. This CDR3 is 13 amino acids long. The CDR3: CASSGSSYNEQFF. The CDR3 DNA reads as TGTGCCAGCAGCGGGAGTTCCTACAATGAGCAGTTCTTC.

V is TRBV28 and J is TRBJ1-3; no clear D. Between the trimmed V and J ends, which lost 2 bases and 0 bases, there was a span of 11 bases. Germline V gene sequence: CDR1 MDHEN, CDR2 SYDVKM. This CDR3 has 16 amino acids. The CDR3 loop reads CASSLPSTSSGNTIYF. In nucleotides, the CDR3 is TGTGCCAGCAGTTTACCGTCGACGAGCTCTGGAAACACCATATATTTT.

The chain recombines TRBV2 with TRBJ2-5, with unresolved D. Per germline, CDR1 SNHLY and CDR2 FYNNEI. The CDR3 spans 16 residues. V lost 4 bases to trimming and J lost 4 bases, with 19 bases between them. The CDR3 region is CASSGIRAPVGETQYF. CDR3 DNA sequence: TGTGCCAGCAGTGGAATCCGAGCCCCGGTGGGAGAGACCCAGTACTTC.

The genes are TRBV11-2 and TRBJ2-7; no definite D call. From germline, CDR1 is SGHAT and CDR2 FQNNGV. CDR3 length: 14 amino acids. V lost 3 bases, J lost 3 bases, and 12 bases lay in between. Here the CDR3 reads CASSFPDGFYEQYF. For the CDR3, the DNA is TGTGCCAGCAGCTTCCCTGACGGGTTCTACGAGCAGTACTTC.

The chain links TRBV4-1 to TRBJ1-5, with a tentative D call TRBD1 (5 bases). CDR3 length: 15 residues. Trimming removed 4 bases from V and 1 base from J, with 11 bases in between. CDR1 and CDR2 from the germline V gene are MGHRA and YSYEKL. This CDR3 is CASSLVRDSNQPQHF. DNA for the CDR3: TGCGCCAGCAGCCTGGTCCGGGACAGCAATCAGCCCCAGCATTTT.

The chain links TRBV11-2 to TRBJ2-1, with TRBD2 as a possible D gene (6 bases). Trimming took off 5 bases at V and 7 bases at J, with 18 bases between the two ends. Germline values: CDR1 SGHAT, CDR2 FQNNGV. The CDR3 consists of 15 residues. The CDR3 here is CASSKTERVRNEQFF. DNA of the CDR3: TGTGCCAGCAGCAAAACGGAGCGGGTGAGGAATGAGCAGTTCTTC. Full variable domain (missing parts from reference TRBV11-2 and TRBJ2-1): EAGVAQSPRYKIIEKRQSVAFWCNPISGHATLYWYQQILGQGPKLLIQFQNNGVVDDSQLPKDRFSAERLKGVDSTLKIQPAKLEDSAVYLCASSKTERVRNEQFFGPGTRLTVL.

This rearrangement joins TRBV28 to TRBJ2-7, with TRBD2 matching 9 bases. The junction had 7 bases not matched to a gene; V was cut back by 4 bases and J by 0 bases. Germline V gives CDR1 MDHEN, CDR2 SYDVKM. The CDR3 is made up of 16 amino acids. CDR3 sequence (DNA): TGTGCCAGCAGTTCCGGGACTAGCCCTTACTCCTACGAGCAGTACTTC. Its protein is CASSSGTSPYSYEQYF.

V and J are TRBV21-1 and TRBJ2-1; the table's D call, TRBD1, has no DNA check behind it. TRBV21-1 is reported as a pseudogene. The CDR3 is 14 residues long. CDR3 in amino acids: CASSRDRDYGEQFF. The CDR3 bases are TGTGCCAGCAGCCGGGACAGAGACTACGGTGAGCAGTTCTTC.

The CDR3 coding sequence is TGCGCCAGCAGTCCATCAAAAAACTACGAGCAGTACTTC. Translated, it gives CASSPSKNYEQYF. The rearrangement links TRBV4-3 to TRBJ2-7, with no clear D. The germline V gene has CDR1 LGHNA and CDR2 YSLEER. The germline V and J ends were trimmed by 6 bases and 3 bases, with 12 bases remaining between them. This CDR3 spans 13 amino acids.

This chain connects TRBV7-3 to TRBJ1-3; D is possibly TRBD1 (5 bases). The CDR3 is made up of 14 amino acids. Germline values: CDR1 SGHTA, CDR2 FQGTGA. The V and J ends lost 5 bases and 7 bases respectively, with 15 bases between them. CDR3 sequence reads: CASSPTGGDNTIYF. Written as DNA, the CDR3 is TGTGCCAGCAGCCCCACGGGGGGGGACAACACCATATATTTT.

V is TRBV27 and J is TRBJ2-7, with a weak D call TRBD1 (6 bases). This CDR3 has 14 residues. Germline assignment: CDR1 MNHEY and CDR2 SMNVEV (reference sequence). The V end was cut by 8 bases, the J end by 2 bases, with 16 bases between. The CDR3, as DNA: TGTGCCAGCGGGGCAGGGGCACCTCCCTACGAGCAGTACTTC. Translating gives CASGAGAPPYEQYF.

The chain combines TRBV7-6 with TRBJ1-1, with 8 nucleotides matching TRBD1. The CDR3 contains 13 residues. Germline CDR1 is SGHVS and CDR2 is FNYEAQ. With 6 bases clipped from V and 4 bases from J, the junction kept 4 bases outside the gene matches. CDR3 DNA sequence: TGTGCCAGCAGTGATACAGGGGGCACTGAAGCTTTCTTT. Translation gives CASSDTGGTEAFF. The full variable domain, completed using reference TRBV7-6 and TRBJ1-1, is GAGVSQSPRYKVTKRGQDVALRCDPISGHVSLYWYRQALGQGPEFLTYFNYEAQQDKSGLPNDRFSAERPEGSISTLTIQRTEQRDSAMYRCASSDTGGTEAFFGQGTRLTVV.

This clone was detected only a few times. V usage is TRBV7-9 and J usage is TRBJ1-1; 7 bases line up with TRBD1. In germline, CDR1 is SEHNR, CDR2 FQNEAQ (reference sequence). The CDR3 loop spans 12 amino acids. With 2 bases clipped from V and 8 bases from J, the junction kept 2 bases outside the gene matches. CDR3 nucleotide sequence: TGTGCCAGCAGCTTAAGCAGGGGGGAAGCTTTCTTT. Its translation: CASSLSRGEAFF.